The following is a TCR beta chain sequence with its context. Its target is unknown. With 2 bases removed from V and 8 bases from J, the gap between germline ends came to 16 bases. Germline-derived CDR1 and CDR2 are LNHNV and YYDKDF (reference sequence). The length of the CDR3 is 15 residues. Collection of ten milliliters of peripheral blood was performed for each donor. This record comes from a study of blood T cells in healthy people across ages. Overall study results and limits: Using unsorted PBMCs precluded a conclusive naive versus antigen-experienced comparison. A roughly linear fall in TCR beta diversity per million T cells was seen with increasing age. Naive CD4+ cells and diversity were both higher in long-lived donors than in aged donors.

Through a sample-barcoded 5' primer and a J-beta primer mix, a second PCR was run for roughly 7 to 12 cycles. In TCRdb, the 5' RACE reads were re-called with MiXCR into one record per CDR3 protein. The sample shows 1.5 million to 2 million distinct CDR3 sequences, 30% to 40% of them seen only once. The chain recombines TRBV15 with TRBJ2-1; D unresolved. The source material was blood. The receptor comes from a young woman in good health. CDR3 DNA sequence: TGTGCCACCAGCAGATCCTGGACCAAACCCGATGAGCAGTTCTTC. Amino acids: CATSRSWTKPDEQFF. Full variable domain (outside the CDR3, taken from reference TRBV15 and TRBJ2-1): DAMVIQNPRYQVTQFGKPVTLSCSQTLNHNVMYWYQQKSSQAPKLLFHYYDKDFNNEADTPDNFQSRRPNTSFCFLDIRSPGLGDTAMYLCATSRSWTKPDEQFFGPGTRLTVL.